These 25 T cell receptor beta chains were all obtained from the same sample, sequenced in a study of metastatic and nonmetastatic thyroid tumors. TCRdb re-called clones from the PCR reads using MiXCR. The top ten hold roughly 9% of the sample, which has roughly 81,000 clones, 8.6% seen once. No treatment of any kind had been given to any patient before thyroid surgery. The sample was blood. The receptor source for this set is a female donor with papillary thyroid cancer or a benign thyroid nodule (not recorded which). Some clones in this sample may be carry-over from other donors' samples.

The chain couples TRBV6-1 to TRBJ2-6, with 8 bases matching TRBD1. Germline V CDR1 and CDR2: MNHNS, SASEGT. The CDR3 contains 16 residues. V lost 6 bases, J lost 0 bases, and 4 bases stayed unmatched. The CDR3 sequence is CASRDRAYSGANVLTF. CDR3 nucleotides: TGTGCCAGCAGGGACAGGGCTTACTCTGGGGCCAACGTCCTGACTTTC.

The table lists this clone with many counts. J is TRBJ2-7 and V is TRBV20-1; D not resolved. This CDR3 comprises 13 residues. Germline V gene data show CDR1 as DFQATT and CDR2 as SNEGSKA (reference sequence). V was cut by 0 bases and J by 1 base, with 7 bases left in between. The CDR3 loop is CSARDGRSYEQYF. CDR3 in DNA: TGCAGTGCTAGAGATGGCAGGTCCTACGAGCAGTACTTC.

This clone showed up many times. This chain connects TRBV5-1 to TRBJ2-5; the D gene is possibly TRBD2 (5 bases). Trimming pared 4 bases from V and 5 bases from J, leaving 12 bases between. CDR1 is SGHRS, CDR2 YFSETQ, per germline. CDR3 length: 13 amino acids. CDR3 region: CASSPRGLETQYF. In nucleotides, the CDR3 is TGCGCCAGCAGCCCCAGAGGGCTCGAGACCCAGTACTTC.

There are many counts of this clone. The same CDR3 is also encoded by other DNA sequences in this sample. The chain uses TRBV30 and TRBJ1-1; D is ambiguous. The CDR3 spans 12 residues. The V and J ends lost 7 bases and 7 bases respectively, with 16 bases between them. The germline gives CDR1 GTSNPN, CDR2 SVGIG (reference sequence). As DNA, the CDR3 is TGTGCCTTCCGTTCCGAGCCATATGAAGCTTTCTTT. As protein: CAFRSEPYEAFF.

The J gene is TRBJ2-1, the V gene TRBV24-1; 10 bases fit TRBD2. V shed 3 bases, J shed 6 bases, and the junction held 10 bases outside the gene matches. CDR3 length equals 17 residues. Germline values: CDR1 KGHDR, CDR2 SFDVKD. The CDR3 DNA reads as TGTGCCACCAGTGATCCTGACCCTAGCGGGGGTTTCAATGAGCAGTTCTTC. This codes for CATSDPDPSGGFNEQFF.

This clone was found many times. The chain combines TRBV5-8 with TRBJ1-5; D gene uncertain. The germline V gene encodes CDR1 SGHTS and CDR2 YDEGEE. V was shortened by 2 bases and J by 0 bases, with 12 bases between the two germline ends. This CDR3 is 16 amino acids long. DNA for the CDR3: TGTGCCAGCAGCTTTTTACGGACGTATAGCAATCAGCCCCAGCATTTT. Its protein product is CASSFLRTYSNQPQHF.

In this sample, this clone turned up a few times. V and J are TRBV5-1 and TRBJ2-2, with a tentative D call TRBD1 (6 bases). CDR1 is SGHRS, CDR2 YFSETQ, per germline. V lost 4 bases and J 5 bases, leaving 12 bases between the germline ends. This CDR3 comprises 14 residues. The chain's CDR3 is CASSGSGVTGELFF. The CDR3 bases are TGCGCCAGCAGCGGATCAGGGGTAACCGGGGAGCTGTTTTTT. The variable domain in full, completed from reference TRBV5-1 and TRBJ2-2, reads KAGVTQTPRYLIKTRGQQVTLSCSPISGHRSVSWYQQTPGQGLQFLFEYFSETQRNKGNFPGRFSGRQFSNSRSEMNVSTLELGDSALYLCASSGSGVTGELFFGEGSRLTVL.

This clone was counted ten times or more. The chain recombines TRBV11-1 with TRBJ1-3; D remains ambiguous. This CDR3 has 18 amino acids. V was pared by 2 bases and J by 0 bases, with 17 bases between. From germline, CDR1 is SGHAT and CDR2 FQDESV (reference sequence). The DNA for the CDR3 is TGTGCCAGCAGCTTATTTTATGGGAACTTTCTCTCTGGAAACACCATATATTTT. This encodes CASSLFYGNFLSGNTIYF.

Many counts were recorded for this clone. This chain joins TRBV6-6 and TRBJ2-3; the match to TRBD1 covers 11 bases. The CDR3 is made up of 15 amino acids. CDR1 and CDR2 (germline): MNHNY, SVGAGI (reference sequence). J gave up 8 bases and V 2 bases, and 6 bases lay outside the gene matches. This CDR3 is CASSYGPGQGGTQYF. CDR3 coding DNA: TGTGCCAGCAGTTACGGCCCGGGACAGGGGGGTACGCAGTATTTT.

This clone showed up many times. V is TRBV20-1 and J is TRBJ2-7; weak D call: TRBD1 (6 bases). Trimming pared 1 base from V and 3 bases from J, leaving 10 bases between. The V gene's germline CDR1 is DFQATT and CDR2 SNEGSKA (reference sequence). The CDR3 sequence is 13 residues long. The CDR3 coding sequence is TGCAGTGCTAGAGGGGCAGGGGTCTACGAGCAGTACTTC. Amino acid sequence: CSARGAGVYEQYF.

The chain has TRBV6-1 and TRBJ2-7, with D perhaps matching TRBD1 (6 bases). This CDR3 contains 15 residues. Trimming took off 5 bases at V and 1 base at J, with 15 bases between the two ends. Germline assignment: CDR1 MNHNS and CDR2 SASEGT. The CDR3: CASSQTWDKSYEQYF. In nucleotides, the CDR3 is TGTGCCAGCAGTCAGACCTGGGACAAGTCCTACGAGCAGTACTTC.

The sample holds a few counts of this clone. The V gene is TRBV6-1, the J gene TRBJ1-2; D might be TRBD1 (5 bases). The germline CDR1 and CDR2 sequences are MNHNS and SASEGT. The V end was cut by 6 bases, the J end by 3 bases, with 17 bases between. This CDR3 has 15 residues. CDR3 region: CASSGSGTRHYGYTF. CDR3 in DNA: TGTGCCAGCAGCGGCTCCGGGACTAGGCACTATGGCTACACCTTC.

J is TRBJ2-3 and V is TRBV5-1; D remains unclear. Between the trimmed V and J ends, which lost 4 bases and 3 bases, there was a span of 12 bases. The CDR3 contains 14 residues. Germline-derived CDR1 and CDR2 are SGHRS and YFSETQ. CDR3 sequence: CASSLPKTTDTQYF. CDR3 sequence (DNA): TGCGCCAGCAGCCTCCCTAAAACGACAGATACGCAGTATTTT.

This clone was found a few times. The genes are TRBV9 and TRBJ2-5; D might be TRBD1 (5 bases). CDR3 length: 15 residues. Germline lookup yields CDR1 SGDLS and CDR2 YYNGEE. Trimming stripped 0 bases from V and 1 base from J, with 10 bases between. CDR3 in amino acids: CASSVASGIQETQYF. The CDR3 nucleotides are TGTGCCAGCAGCGTAGCGTCAGGGATCCAAGAGACCCAGTACTTC.

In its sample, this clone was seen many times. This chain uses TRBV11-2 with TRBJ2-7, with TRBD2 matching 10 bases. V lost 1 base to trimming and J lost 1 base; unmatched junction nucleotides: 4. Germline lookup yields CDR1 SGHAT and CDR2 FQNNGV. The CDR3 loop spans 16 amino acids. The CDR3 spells CASSLGASGGSYEQYF. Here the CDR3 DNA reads TGTGCCAGCAGCTTAGGGGCTAGCGGGGGATCCTACGAGCAGTACTTC.

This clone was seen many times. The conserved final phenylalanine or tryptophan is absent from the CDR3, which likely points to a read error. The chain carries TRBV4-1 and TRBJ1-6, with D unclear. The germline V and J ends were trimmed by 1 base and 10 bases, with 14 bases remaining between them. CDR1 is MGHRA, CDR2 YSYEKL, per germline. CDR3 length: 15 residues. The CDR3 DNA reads TGCGCCAGCAGCCAAGGAGGGTCAACAAGATCACCCCTCCACCTT. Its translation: CASSQGGSTRSPLHL.

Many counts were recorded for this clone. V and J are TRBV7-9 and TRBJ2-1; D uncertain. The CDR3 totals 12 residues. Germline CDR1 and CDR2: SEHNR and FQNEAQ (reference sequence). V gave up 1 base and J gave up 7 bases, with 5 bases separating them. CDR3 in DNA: TGTGCCAGCAGCTTAGGGCAGAATGAGCAGTTCTTC. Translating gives CASSLGQNEQFF. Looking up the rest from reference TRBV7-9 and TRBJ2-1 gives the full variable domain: DTGVSQNPRHKITKRGQNVTFRCDPISEHNRLYWYRQTLGQGPEFLTYFQNEAQLEKSRLLSDRFSAERPKGSFSTLEIQRTEQGDSAMYLCASSLGQNEQFFGPGTRLTVL.

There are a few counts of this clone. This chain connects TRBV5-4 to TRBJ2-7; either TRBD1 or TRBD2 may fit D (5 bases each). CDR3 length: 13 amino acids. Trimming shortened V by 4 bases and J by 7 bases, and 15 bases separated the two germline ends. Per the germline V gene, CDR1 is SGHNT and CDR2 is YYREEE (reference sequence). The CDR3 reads CASSRDPTGEQYF. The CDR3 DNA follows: TGTGCCAGCAGCCGGGACCCCACGGGGGAGCAGTACTTC.

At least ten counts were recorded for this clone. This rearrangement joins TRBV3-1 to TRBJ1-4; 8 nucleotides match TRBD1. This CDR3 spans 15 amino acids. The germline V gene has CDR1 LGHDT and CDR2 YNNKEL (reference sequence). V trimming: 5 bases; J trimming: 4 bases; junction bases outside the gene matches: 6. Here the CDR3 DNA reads TGTGCCAGCAGCGGAACCGGGACAGGTAATGAAAAACTGTTTTTT. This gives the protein CASSGTGTGNEKLFF.

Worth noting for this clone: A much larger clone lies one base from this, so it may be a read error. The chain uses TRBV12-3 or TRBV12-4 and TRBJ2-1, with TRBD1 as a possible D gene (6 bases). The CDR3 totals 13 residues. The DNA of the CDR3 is TGTGCCAGCAGGGCAGGGGTTATCAATGAGCAGTCCTTC. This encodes CASRAGVINEQSF.

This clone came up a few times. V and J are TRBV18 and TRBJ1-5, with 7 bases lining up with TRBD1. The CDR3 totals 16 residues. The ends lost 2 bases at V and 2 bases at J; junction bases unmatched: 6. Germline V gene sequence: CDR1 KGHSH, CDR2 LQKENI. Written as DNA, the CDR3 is TGTGCCAGCTCACCAAACACAGGGGTTGGCAATCAGCCCCAGCATTTT. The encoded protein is CASSPNTGVGNQPQHF.

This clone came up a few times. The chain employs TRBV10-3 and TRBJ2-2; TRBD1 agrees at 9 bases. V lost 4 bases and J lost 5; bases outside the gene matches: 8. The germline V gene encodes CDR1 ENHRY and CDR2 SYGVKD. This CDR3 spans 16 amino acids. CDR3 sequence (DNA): TGTGCCATCAGTGCTCCACAGGGGGCAGGGACCGGGGAGCTGTTTTTT. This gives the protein CAISAPQGAGTGELFF.

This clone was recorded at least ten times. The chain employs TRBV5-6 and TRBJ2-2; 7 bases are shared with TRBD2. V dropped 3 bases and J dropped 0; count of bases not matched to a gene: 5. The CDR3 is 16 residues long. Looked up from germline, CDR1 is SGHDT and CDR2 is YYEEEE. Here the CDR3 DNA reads TGTGCCAGCAGCTGGGGGAGGGAGCCGAACACCGGGGAGCTGTTTTTT. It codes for CASSWGREPNTGELFF.

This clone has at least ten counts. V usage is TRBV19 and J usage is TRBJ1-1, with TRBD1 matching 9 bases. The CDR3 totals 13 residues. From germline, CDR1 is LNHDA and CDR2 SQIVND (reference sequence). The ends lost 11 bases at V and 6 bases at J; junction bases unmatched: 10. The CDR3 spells CASKWDRAAEAFF. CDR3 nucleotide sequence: TGTGCCTCAAAGTGGGACAGGGCGGCTGAAGCTTTCTTT.

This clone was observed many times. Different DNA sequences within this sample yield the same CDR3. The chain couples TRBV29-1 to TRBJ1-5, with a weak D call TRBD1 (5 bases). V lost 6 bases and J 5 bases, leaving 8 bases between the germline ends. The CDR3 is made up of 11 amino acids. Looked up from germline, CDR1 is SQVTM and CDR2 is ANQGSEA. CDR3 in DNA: TGCAGCGTGGGGGGGGATCAGCCCCAGCATTTT. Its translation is CSVGGDQPQHF.